Detailed here is one TCR beta chain. How the authors handled the data: Amplified reference gene primers provided the basis for estimating nucleated cell counts. Only in-frame clones appear in the TCRdb table, and some are missing; sequencing was by immunoSEQ multiplex PCR. The DNA gave D and trimming, while V, J and clone size come from that table. The table has 150,000 to 200,000 clones, 70% to 90% seen once. These data originate in a study of blood T cell repertoires in COVID-19. About the study: COVID-19 samples, acute and convalescent, were from the United States, Italy and Spain. T cells, B-cell-depleted T cells, or PBMCs supplied cDNA or gDNA.

V gave up 6 bases and J gave up 7 bases; unmatched junction bases: 7. The germline V gene encodes CDR1 MDHEN and CDR2 SYDVKM. CDR3 length: 13 amino acids. The chain links TRBV28 to TRBJ1-2, with 8 bases identical to TRBD1. The receptor's source is a man in his 70s with active or convalescent COVID-19. Sample: peripheral blood. The CDR3 DNA follows: TGTGCCAGCAGCCAGGACAGGGTCGCTGGCTACACCTTC. This codes for CASSQDRVAGYTF.